Given below is one TCR beta chain in context. At least ten counts were recorded for this clonotype. The target of this receptor is not known. No quality values exist for individual bases; no much larger clone is one base distant. The axillary draining lymph nodes of breast cancer patients were the source of the lymph node samples. Taken from cysteine to phenylalanine, the CDR3 has 13 residues. The only DNA kept is the CDR3, 39 bases in frame from the first base. V drops 2 bases and J drops 4 bases, leaving 6 bases in between. CDR1 and CDR2 (KGHSH, LQKENI) derive from the germline V gene. This record comes from a study of breast tumors, draining lymph nodes, adjacent tissues (dated by TCRdb to 2016 to 2017). At the level of the whole study: The study compared TCR beta repertoires across tumor, adjacent nontumor tissue and axillary lymph nodes from breast cancer patients. The study was designed to assess the relationships and possible T-cell exchange between tumor, surrounding tissue and draining lymph node repertoires in human breast cancer. Summary of the overall study and its limitations: Tumors showed preferential V and J gene usage, and their T-cell repertoire diversity fell below that of lymph nodes yet above that of nontumor tissue. The similarity between tumor and nontumor tissue repertoires was significantly greater in luminal-like breast cancer than in basal-like breast cancer. A scenario in which most tumor T cells derive from the lymph node and then expand within tumor tissue was judged to be consistent with the data. The study presented the conclusion that tumor T cells originate in lymph nodes as consistent with a hypothesis, not as something directly demonstrated.

The instrument was an Illumina HiSeq 2000. Multiplex PCR amplification was used to generate the TCR beta chain libraries. High-throughput sequencing was used to analyze the amplified TCR beta chain products. TCRdb reprocessing: public reads trimmed at Q25 with fastp, clones called with MiXCR, in-frame beta chains kept. Entries are consolidated by CDR3 protein sequence, retaining the most common genes and DNA. This sample gives about 230,000 distinct CDR3 sequences in total; 32% of them show up just once. 1.1% to 1.5% of the sample goes to the ten largest clones. The receptor was isolated from a female donor with breast cancer. Some clones in this sample may be carry-over from other donors' samples. The receptor chain draws on TRBV18 and TRBJ1-5, with an unclear D gene assignment. Sequenced input: axillary lymph node tissue. Here is the DNA: TGTGCCAGCTCACCATCGGAGAATCAGCCCCAGCATTTT. This is translated as CASSPSENQPQHF.